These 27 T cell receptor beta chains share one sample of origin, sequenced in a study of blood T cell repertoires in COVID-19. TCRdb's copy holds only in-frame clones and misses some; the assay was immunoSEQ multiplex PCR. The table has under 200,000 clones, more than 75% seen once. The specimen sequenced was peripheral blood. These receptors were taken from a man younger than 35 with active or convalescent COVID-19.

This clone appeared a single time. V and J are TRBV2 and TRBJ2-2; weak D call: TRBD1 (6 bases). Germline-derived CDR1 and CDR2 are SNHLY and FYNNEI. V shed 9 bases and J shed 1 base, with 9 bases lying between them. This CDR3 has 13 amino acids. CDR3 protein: CARNRVNTGELFF. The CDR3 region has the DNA TGTGCCAGAAACAGGGTGAACACCGGGGAGCTGTTTTTT.

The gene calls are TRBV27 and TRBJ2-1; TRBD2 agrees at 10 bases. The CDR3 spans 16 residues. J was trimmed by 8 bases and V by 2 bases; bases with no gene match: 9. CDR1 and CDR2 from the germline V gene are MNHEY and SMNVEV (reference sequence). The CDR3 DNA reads TGTGCCAGCAGTTTAGTTTCGGCTAGCGGGAGCTATGAGCAGTTCTTC. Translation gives CASSLVSASGSYEQFF.

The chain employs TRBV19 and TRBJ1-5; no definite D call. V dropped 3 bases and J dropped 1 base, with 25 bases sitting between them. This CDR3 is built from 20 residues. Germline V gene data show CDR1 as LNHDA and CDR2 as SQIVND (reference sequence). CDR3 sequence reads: CASSIGIKENPSSSNQPQHF. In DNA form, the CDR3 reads TGTGCCAGTAGTATCGGTATCAAAGAGAACCCCTCGTCGAGCAATCAGCCCCAGCATTTT.

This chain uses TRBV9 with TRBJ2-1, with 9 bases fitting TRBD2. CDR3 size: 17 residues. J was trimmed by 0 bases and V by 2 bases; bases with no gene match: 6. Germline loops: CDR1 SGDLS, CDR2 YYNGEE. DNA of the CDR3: TGTGCCAGCAGCGTCAGCACGGGACTAGCCTCCTACAATGAGCAGTTCTTC. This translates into CASSVSTGLASYNEQFF.

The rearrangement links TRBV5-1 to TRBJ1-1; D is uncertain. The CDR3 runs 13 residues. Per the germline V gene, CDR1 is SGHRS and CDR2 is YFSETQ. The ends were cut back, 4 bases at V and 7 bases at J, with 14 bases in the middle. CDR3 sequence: CASSLLRFGEAFF. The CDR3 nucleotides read TGCGCCAGCAGCCTGCTGAGGTTTGGTGAAGCTTTCTTT.

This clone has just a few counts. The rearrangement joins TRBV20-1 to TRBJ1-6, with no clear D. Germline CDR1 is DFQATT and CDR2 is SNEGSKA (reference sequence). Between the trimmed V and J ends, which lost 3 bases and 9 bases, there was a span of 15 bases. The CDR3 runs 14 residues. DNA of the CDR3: TGCAGTGCTAGTGACAAATCCCAGGCTTCACCCCTCCACTTT. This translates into CSASDKSQASPLHF.

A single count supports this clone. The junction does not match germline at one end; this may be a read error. The CDR3 reads CASSQEAVGEFNTGELFF. CDR3 in DNA: TGTGCCAGCAGCCAAGAGGCGGTCGGCGAGTTCAACACCGGAGAGCTGTTTTTT. The chain joins TRBV4-2 to TRBJ2-2; D unclear. The germline gives CDR1 LGHNA, CDR2 YNFKEQ. CDR3 length equals 18 residues.

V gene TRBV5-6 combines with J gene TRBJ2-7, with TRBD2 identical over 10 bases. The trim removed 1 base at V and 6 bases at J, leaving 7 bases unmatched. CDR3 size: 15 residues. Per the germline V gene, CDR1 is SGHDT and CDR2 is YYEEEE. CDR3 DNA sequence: TGTGCCAGCAGCTTGCCAGCGGGAGGGCCGACCGAGCAGTACTTC. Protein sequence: CASSLPAGGPTEQYF.

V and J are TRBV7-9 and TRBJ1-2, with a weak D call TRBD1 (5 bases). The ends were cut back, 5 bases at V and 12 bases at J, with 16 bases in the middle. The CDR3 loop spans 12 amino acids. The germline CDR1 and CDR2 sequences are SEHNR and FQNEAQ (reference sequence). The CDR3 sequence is CASSENKGPNTF. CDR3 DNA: TGTGCCAGCAGCGAAAATAAGGGGCCTAACACCTTC.

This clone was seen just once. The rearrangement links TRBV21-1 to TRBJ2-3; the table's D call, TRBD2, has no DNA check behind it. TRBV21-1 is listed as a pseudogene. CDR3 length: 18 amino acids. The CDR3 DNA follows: TGTGCCAGCAGCAAAGTTAAGGCTAGCGGGTCTAGCACAGATACGCAGTATTTT. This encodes CASSKVKASGSSTDTQYF.

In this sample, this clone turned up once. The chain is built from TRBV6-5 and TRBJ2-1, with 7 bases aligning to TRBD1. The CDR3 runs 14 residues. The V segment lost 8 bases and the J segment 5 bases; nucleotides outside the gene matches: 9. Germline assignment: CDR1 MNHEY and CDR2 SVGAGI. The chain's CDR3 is CASLRDREHNEQFF. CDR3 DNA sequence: TGTGCCAGCCTCCGGGACAGAGAACACAATGAGCAGTTCTTC.

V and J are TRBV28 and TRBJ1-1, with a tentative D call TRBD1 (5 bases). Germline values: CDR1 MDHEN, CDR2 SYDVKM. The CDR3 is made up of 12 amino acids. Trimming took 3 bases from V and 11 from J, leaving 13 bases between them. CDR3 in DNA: TGTGCCAGCAGTTTGTTTCCTCGGGGGGCTTTCTTT. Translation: CASSLFPRGAFF.

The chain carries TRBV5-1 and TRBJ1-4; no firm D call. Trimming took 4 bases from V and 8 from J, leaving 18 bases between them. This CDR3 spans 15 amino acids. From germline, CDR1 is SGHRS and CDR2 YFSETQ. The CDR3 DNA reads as TGCGCCAGCAGCCAACCGGGAGCTCTCCGGGAAAAACTGTTTTTT. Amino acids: CASSQPGALREKLFF.

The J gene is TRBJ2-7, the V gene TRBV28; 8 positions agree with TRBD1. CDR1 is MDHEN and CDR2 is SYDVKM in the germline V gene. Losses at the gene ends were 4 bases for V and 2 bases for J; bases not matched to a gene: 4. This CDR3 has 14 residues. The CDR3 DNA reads TGTGCCAGCAGTTCAGGGGGCTCACCCTACGAGCAGTACGTC. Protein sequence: CASSSGGSPYEQYV.

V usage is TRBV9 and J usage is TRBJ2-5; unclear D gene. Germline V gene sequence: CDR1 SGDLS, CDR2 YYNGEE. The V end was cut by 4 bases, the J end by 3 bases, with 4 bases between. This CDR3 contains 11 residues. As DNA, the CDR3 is TGTGCCAGCAGCCGCGAAGAGACCCAGTACTTC. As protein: CASSREETQYF.

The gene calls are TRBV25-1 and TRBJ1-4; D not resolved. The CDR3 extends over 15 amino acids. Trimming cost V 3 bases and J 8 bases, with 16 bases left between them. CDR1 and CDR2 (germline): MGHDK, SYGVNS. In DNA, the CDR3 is TGTGCCAGCAGTGAGAAATACGGACTAAGGGAAAAACTGTTTTTT. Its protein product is CASSEKYGLREKLFF.

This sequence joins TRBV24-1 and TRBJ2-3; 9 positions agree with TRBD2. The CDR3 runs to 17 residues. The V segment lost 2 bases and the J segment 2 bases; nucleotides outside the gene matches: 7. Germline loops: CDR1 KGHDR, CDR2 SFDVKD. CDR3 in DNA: TGTGCCACCAGTGATTGGGTAGCGGGGGAAACCACAGATACGCAGTATTTT. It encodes CATSDWVAGETTDTQYF.

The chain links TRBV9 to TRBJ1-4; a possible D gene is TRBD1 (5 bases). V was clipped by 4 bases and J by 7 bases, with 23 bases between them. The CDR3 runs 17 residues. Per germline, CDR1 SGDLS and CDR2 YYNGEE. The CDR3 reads CASSSQTGGEKGEKLFF. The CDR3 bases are TGTGCCAGCAGCTCCCAGACGGGGGGGGAAAAGGGTGAAAAACTGTTTTTT.

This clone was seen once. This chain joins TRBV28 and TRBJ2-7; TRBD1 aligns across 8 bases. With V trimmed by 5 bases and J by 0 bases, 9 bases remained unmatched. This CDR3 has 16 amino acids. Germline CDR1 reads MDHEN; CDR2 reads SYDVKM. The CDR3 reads CASSGSDRGSSYEQYV. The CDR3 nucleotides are TGTGCCAGCAGTGGAAGCGACAGGGGAAGCTCCTACGAGCAGTACGTC.

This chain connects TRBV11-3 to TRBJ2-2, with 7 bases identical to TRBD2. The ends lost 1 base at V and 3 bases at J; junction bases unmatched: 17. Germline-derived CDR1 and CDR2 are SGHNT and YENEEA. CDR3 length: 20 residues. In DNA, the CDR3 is TGTGCCAGCAGCTTAGGGGCGGCGGGAGTCCCCCACGAAGACACCGGGGAGCTGTTTTTT. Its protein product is CASSLGAAGVPHEDTGELFF.

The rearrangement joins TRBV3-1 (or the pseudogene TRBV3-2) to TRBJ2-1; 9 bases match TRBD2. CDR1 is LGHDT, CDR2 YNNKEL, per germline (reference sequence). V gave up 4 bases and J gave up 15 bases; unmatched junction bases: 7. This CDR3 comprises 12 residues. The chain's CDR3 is CASSPRSGGRFF. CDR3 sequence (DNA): TGTGCCAGCAGCCCCCGCAGCGGGGGGAGGTTCTTC.

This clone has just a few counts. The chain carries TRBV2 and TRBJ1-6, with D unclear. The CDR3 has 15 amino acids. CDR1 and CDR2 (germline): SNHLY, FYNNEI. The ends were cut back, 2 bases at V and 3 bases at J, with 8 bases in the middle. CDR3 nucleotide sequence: TGTGCCAGCAGTGAATCCAGACTCTATAATTCACCCCTCCACTTT. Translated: CASSESRLYNSPLHF.

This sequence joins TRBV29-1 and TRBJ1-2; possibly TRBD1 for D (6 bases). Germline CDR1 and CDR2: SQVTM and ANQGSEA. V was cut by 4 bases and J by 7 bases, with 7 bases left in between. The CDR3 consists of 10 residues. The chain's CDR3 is CSVAGVGYTF. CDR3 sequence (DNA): TGCAGCGTTGCAGGGGTTGGCTACACCTTC.

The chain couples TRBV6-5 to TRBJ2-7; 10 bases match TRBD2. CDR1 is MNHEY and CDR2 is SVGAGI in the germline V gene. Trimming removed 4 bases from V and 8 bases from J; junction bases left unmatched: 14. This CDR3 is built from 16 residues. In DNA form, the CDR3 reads TGTGCCAGCAGTTCTCGAAGCGGGGGGGTTTACGAGAAGCAGTACGTC. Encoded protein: CASSSRSGGVYEKQYV.

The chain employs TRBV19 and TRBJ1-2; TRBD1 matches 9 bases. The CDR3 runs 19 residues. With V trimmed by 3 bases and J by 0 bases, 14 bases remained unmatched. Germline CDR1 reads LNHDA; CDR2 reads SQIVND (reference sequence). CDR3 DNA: TGTGCCAGTAGTATGATACCGAAACTGGGACAGGGATCTAACTATGGCTACACCTTC. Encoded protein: CASSMIPKLGQGSNYGYTF.

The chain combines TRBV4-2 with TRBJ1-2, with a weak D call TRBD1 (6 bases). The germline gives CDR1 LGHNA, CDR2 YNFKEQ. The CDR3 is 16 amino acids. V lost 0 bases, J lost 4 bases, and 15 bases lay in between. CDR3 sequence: CASSQDLDRTLYGYTF. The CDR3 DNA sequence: TGTGCCAGCAGCCAAGATCTAGACAGGACCCTCTATGGCTACACCTTC.

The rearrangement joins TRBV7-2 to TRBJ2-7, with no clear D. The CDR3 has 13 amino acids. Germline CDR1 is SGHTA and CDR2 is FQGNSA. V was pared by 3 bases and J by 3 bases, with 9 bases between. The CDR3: CASSLRSVYEQYF. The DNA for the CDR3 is TGTGCCAGCAGCTTGAGATCGGTCTACGAGCAGTACTTC. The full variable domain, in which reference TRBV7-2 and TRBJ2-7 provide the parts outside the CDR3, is GAGVSQSPSNKVTEKGKDVELRCDPISGHTALYWYRQSLGQGLEFLIYFQGNSAPDKSGLPSDRFSAERTGGSVSTLTIQRTQQEDSAVYLCASSLRSVYEQYFGPGTRLTVT.